The 16 T cell receptor beta chains in this list originate from one sample, sequenced in a study of blood T cell repertoires in COVID-19. The method was immunoSEQ multiplex PCR; TCRdb's version includes in-frame clones alone and lacks a portion of them. Found here are 200,000 or so clones, 80% to 90% of them singletons; the top ten hold approximately 3.8%. The source material was PBMCs or T cells enriched from blood (not recorded which). The receptors come from a woman aged 18-29 years in a cohort exposed to, infected with or recovered from COVID-19 (not recorded which).

The V and J genes are TRBV21-1 and TRBJ1-1. TRBV21-1 is described as a pseudogene. CDR3 length: 17 amino acids. The CDR3, as DNA: TGTGCCAGCAGCATCTTGGTTCTTCGGGGGAAGAACACTGAAGCTTTCTTT. Translation: CASSILVLRGKNTEAFF.

The chain links TRBV14 to TRBJ2-7; TRBD2 matches at 8 bases. V trimming: 1 base; J trimming: 1 base; junction bases outside the gene matches: 9. The CDR3 covers 17 residues. Per germline, CDR1 SGHDN and CDR2 FVKESK. In nucleotides, the CDR3 is TGTGCCAGCAGCCAAGTAGTCATGAGCGGGGGATCCTACGAGCAGTACTTC. Its translation is CASSQVVMSGGSYEQYF.

V and J are TRBV5-1 and TRBJ2-7, with TRBD2 matching over 12 bases. CDR1 and CDR2 (germline): SGHRS, YFSETQ. The CDR3 has 14 amino acids. The V segment lost 4 bases and the J segment 6 bases; nucleotides outside the gene matches: 5. CDR3 sequence: CASSIQTSGSEQYF. Written as DNA, the CDR3 is TGCGCCAGCAGCATACAGACTAGCGGGAGCGAGCAGTACTTC.

The J gene is TRBJ1-3, the V gene TRBV6-5, with D uncertain. CDR3 length equals 15 residues. CDR1 is MNHEY and CDR2 is SVGAGI in the germline V gene. Trimming removed 5 bases at V and 4 bases at J, with 15 bases between. The CDR3 loop reads CASSPAGWTGNTIYF. DNA for the CDR3: TGTGCCAGCAGTCCGGCGGGGTGGACCGGAAACACCATATATTTT.

This clone has just a few counts. The chain employs TRBV21-1 and TRBJ2-1; TRBD2, as called in the table, went unchecked against the DNA. TRBV21-1 is noted as a pseudogene. The CDR3 sequence is 16 residues long. The CDR3 DNA reads TGTGCCAGCAGCACACGGGGGGGGGCTCCCTACAATGAGCAGTTCTTC. This translates into CASSTRGGAPYNEQFF.

In the case of this clone: Germline and junction disagree at one end, which may indicate a read error. The J gene is TRBJ1-2, the V gene TRBV6-1; D is perhaps TRBD1 (5 bases). This CDR3 is 12 amino acids long. Looked up from germline, CDR1 is MNHNS and CDR2 is SASEGT. Written as DNA, the CDR3 is TGTGCCAGCAGTGACCGTCCGCGACAGCTTCCCTTC. This encodes CASSDRPRQLPF.

The rearrangement uses TRBV7-3 and TRBJ2-1; TRBD1 agrees at 9 bases. Germline V gene sequence: CDR1 SGHTA, CDR2 FQGTGA. This CDR3 has 17 amino acids. V dropped 4 bases and J dropped 8; count of bases not matched to a gene: 15. The CDR3 loop is CASSSYPRDRAGDEQFF. Written as DNA, the CDR3 is TGTGCCAGCAGCTCGTACCCCCGGGACAGGGCCGGGGATGAGCAGTTCTTC.

This chain connects TRBV30 to TRBJ1-2; D not resolved. The CDR3 is made up of 12 amino acids. Trimming left V 3 bases short and J 7 bases short, with 12 bases between. Germline assignment: CDR1 GTSNPN and CDR2 SVGIG (reference sequence). CDR3 sequence: CAWSADEGGYTF. The CDR3 DNA reads TGTGCCTGGAGCGCTGATGAGGGTGGCTACACCTTC. Combining the CDR3 with reference TRBV30 and TRBJ1-2 gives the whole variable domain SQTIHQWPATLVQPVGSPLSLECTVEGTSNPNLYWYRQAAGRGLQLLFYSVGIGQISSEVPQNLSASRPQDRQFILSSKKLLLSDSGFYLCAWSADEGGYTFGSGTRLTVV.

The CDR3 spells CASSPGGRGGNTIYF. DNA of the CDR3: TGTGCCAGCAGCCCTGGGGGCAGGGGTGGAAACACCATATATTTT. The chain is built from TRBV5-4 and TRBJ1-3, with a weak D call TRBD1 (6 bases). This CDR3 is 15 amino acids long. Germline assignment: CDR1 SGHNT and CDR2 YYREEE (reference sequence). With 4 bases removed from V and 3 bases from J, the gap between germline ends came to 14 bases.

The chain employs TRBV18 and TRBJ2-7, with 7 bases fitting TRBD1. Germline values: CDR1 KGHSH, CDR2 LQKENI. V shed 3 bases and J 7 bases; nucleotides not matched to a gene: 18. The CDR3 is made up of 17 amino acids. Here the CDR3 reads CASSPPRGDRGLGEQYF. The CDR3 DNA reads TGTGCCAGCTCACCTCCTCGAGGGGACAGAGGACTTGGAGAGCAGTACTTC.

The genes are TRBV6-5 and TRBJ2-1, with a tentative D call TRBD2 (7 bases). There are 14 residues in the CDR3. Trimming took 2 bases from V and 13 from J, leaving 18 bases between them. CDR1 is MNHEY and CDR2 is SVGAGI in the germline V gene. The CDR3 is CASSYLSYREGQFF. The CDR3 DNA reads as TGTGCCAGCAGTTACCTCAGCTACAGGGAGGGCCAGTTCTTC.

The rearrangement joins TRBV11-2 to TRBJ1-1, with a possible D match to TRBD1 (5 bases). V was pared by 3 bases and J by 2 bases, with 10 bases between. From germline, CDR1 is SGHAT and CDR2 FQNNGV. This CDR3 is built from 14 residues. The CDR3 DNA follows: TGTGCCAGCAGCTTCGGACACTTAAACACTGAAGCTTTCTTT. Residues: CASSFGHLNTEAFF.

This chain connects TRBV5-1 to TRBJ2-7; 7 positions match TRBD1. The CDR3 consists of 14 residues. The germline V gene has CDR1 SGHRS and CDR2 YFSETQ. The junction had 7 bases not matched to a gene; V was cut back by 0 bases and J by 7 bases. The CDR3 protein is CASSLADRVYEQYF. The CDR3, as DNA: TGCGCCAGCAGCTTGGCAGACAGGGTCTATGAGCAGTACTTC. Combining the CDR3 with reference TRBV5-1 and TRBJ2-7 gives the whole variable domain KAGVTQTPRYLIKTRGQQVTLSCSPISGHRSVSWYQQTPGQGLQFLFEYFSETQRNKGNFPGRFSGRQFSNSRSEMNVSTLELGDSALYLCASSLADRVYEQYFGPGTRLTVT.

This sequence joins TRBV20-1 and TRBJ1-2; D uncertain. Deletions cut 5 bases from V and 8 bases from J, with 12 bases between. The V gene's germline CDR1 is DFQATT and CDR2 SNEGSKA (reference sequence). The CDR3 covers 11 residues. CDR3 residues: CSAQDLRGYTF. DNA of the CDR3: TGCAGTGCTCAGGATCTCCGGGGCTACACCTTC.

The CDR3 DNA is TGTGCCACCAGTGATTTTGAAGAGGGCACAGATACGCAGTATTTT. It specifies CATSDFEEGTDTQYF. The chain combines TRBV24-1 with TRBJ2-3; D unresolved. This CDR3 is built from 15 residues. Per germline, CDR1 KGHDR and CDR2 SFDVKD. V shed 1 base and J shed 1 base, with 8 bases lying between them.

This chain uses TRBV5-5 with TRBJ2-7; D possibly corresponds to TRBD1 (6 bases). The germline gives CDR1 SGHKS, CDR2 YYEKEE (reference sequence). V shed 2 bases and J shed 3 bases, with 12 bases lying between them. The CDR3 has 14 amino acids. The CDR3 is CASSFWTVSYEQYF. CDR3 DNA: TGTGCCAGCAGCTTTTGGACAGTTAGCTACGAGCAGTACTTC.